This T cell receptor (beta chain) was identified during a study of cytomegalovirus exposure and HLA in healthy donors. Study-level information: Unique TCRs from HLA-typed donors, 80 million to 100 million of them, were held in an early data release. General study findings and limits: Most TCR sequences showed up rarely, but some public TCRs showed up in many donors. The study had only CMV serostatus as immune exposure information.

Per germline, CDR1 KGHSH and CDR2 LQKENI. There are 18 residues in the CDR3. J gave up 1 base and V 6 bases, and 12 bases lay outside the gene matches. This PCR relied on a set of 60 Vbeta primers and 13 Jbeta primers. Produced via immunoSEQ multiplex PCR; TCRdb's table is partial and in-frame only. The sample carries some 120,000 clones, about four fifths recorded once. Comment on this clone: Its target is unknown.

Sequenced: PBMCs. The chain is built from TRBV18 and TRBJ2-1, with 10 bases aligning to TRBD2. The sequence was collected from a male donor in good health and CMV-seropositive. Here the CDR3 reads CASSPGLAGARSYNEQFF. The CDR3 DNA reads as TGTGCCAGCTCCCCGGGGCTAGCGGGAGCTAGGTCCTACAATGAGCAGTTCTTC.